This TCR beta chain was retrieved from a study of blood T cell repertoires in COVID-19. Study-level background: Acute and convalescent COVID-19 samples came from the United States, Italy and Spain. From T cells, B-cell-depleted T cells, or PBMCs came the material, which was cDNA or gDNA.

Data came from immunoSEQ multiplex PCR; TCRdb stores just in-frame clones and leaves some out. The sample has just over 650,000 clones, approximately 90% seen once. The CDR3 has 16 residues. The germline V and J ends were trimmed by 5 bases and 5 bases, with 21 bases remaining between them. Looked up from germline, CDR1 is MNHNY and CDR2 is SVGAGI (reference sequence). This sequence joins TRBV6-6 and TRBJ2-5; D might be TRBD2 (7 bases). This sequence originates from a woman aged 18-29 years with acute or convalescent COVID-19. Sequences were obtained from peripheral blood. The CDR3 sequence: CASSPRSWGGGETQYF. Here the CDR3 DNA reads TGTGCCAGCAGTCCCAGGTCGTGGGGGGGCGGGGAGACCCAGTACTTC.